This TCR beta chain was captured in a study of OX40 agonist ivuxolimab in advanced cancers. With respect to the entire study: Ivuxolimab was a fully human IgG2 agonistic monoclonal antibody targeting the costimulatory receptor OX40 (CD134). Intravenous ivuxolimab was administered to patients every 2 weeks at six dose levels: 0.01, 0.1, 0.3, 1.5, 3 and 10 mg/kg. The purpose of peripheral TCRbeta sequencing was to test whether ivuxolimab changed TCR sequence diversity and led to clonal T-cell expansion. Patients were allowed to have had prior anti-PD-1, anti-PD-L1 or anti-CTLA-4 therapy, and roughly 40% of the dose-escalation patients had been treated with checkpoint inhibitors. Among the approximately 50 dose-escalation patients, around 20 had hepatocellular carcinoma, approximately 15 melanoma, 9 renal cell carcinoma and 9 head and neck cancer. The paper reports the monotherapy dose-escalation portion (N of about 47 patients) of the phase I ivuxolimab trial. Partial responses were achieved by three dose-escalation patients, of whom one had hepatocellular carcinoma and two had cutaneous melanoma. The dose-escalation cohort was over 70% male with a mean age of approximately 60 years, ranging from roughly 23 to 90.

The trial excluded patients who had a history of autoimmune disease or who were on systemic immunosuppression. Peripheral blood for TCR sequencing was collected from all dose cohorts at baseline, on cycle 4 day 1, and on cycle 7 day 1. Samples were obtained from an open-label, multicenter, first-in-human phase I dose-escalation trial of ivuxolimab. Adults with locally advanced or metastatic melanoma, renal cell carcinoma, hepatocellular carcinoma or head and neck squamous cell carcinoma were enrolled in the trial. Before TCR sequencing, CD4+ T cells and CD8+ T cells were sorted from peripheral blood as separate populations. Remarks on this clone: Which antigen it targets is not known. Base qualities are not at hand, and no much larger clone is one base apart.

Genomic DNA was isolated from the sorted cells so that the TCRbeta CDR3 region could be sequenced. The immunoSEQ Assay was used for sequencing of TCRbeta CDR3 regions. This is the immuneACCESS table as TCRdb keeps it, with only in-frame sequences that have V and J called. A part of the clones is gone; compared with another copy, unresolved V genes explain less than half, and the rest is unexplained. This sample lists 50,000 to 70,000 clones; roughly 85% were detected once. The leading ten clones occupy about 3.1% of the sample. What the research found in general, with its limitations: At doses of 0.1 to 3.0 mg/kg, clonal expansion of both CD4+ and CD8+ T cells in blood was seen between baseline and week 6. After ivuxolimab, expanded clones were on average more numerous among CD8+ T cells than among CD4+ T cells. Low levels of normalized T-cell clonal expansion were also seen in some patients who did not respond. The antigen specificity of the clonally expanded peripheral T cells was not determined. Partial responders in the 0.1-3.0 mg/kg groups had among the lowest normalized peripheral clonal expansion, especially among CD8+ T cells.

From its cysteine to its phenylalanine, the CDR3 spans 15 amino acids. The entry retains the CDR3 DNA only, 45 bases that are in frame from base 1. V loses 5 bases, J loses 4 bases, and the germline ends lie 17 bases apart. CDR1 and CDR2, per the germline V gene, are MNHGY and SVAAGI. The sequence was collected from an adult with an advanced solid tumor such as melanoma, head and neck, liver or kidney cancer. Material: CD4+ or CD8+ T cells sorted from blood, obtained in a trial of the OX40 agonist ivuxolimab. The chain joins TRBV6-9 to TRBJ1-2; D gene: possibly TRBD1, on 5 matching bases. The CDR3 is CASSISGAGGYGYTF. The DNA sequence follows: TGTGCCAGCAGTATAAGTGGGGCGGGCGGCTATGGCTACACCTTC.